Listed below are T cell receptor beta chains from one sample, sequenced in a study of shared clonotypes between healthy human individuals. Method: immunoSEQ multiplex PCR; TCRdb's copy keeps in-frame clones and lacks some. Of around 700,000 clones in the sample, roughly 70% were seen once. Sequencing was carried out using memory CD4+ T cells sorted from blood. The origin of the receptors is a woman in her twenties or thirties in good health. Each CDR3 is given with its conserved first and last residue.

CDR3	J	V
CASSLTDWTQGEQYF	TRBJ2-7	TRBV5-1
CASSLVAGEHNEQFF	TRBJ2-1	TRBV7-2
CASSPPNDRAGNTIYF	TRBJ1-3	TRBV18
CASSQEGLAGVGDTQYF	TRBJ2-3	TRBV4-2
CASSQRARSYEQYF	TRBJ2-7	TRBV28
CASSSNQVGGAYNEQFF	TRBJ2-1	TRBV5-1
CASSRTGETQYF	TRBJ2-5	TRBV7-8
CASRLTGQPQHF	TRBJ1-5	TRBV28
CASSLGVGPNTEAFF	TRBJ1-1	TRBV7-9
CASSLGQYAGELFF	TRBJ2-2	TRBV7-6
CASSLAGGTYEQYF	TRBJ2-7	TRBV14
CASSLRDRANYGYTF	TRBJ1-2	TRBV7-8
CASSDGAGGGDTGELFF	TRBJ2-2	TRBV2
CASSTQMGTNQPQHF	TRBJ1-5	TRBV19
CASSLVRKDITEGGEQYF	TRBJ2-7	TRBV27
CASSQQGLAGETQYF	TRBJ2-5	TRBV7-2
CASSSPGTVETQYF	TRBJ2-5	TRBV5-4
CAITSTPAYEQYF	TRBJ2-7	TRBV10-3
CASSLATLTGELFF	TRBJ2-2	TRBV28
CASSFPGGGGNEKLFF	TRBJ1-4	TRBV28
CATRTGWNTGELFF	TRBJ2-2	TRBV28
CASGLVLGQGPNEQFF	TRBJ2-1	TRBV12-5
CASSDRPTDTQYF	TRBJ2-3	TRBV2
CASSLGQNEAFF	TRBJ1-1	TRBV5-1
CASSDYGTLNQPQHF	TRBJ1-5	TRBV18
CASSRRGVADTQYF	TRBJ2-3	TRBV7-6
CASSLGTANYGYTF	TRBJ1-2	TRBV5-6
CASSLGISYEQYF	TRBJ2-7	TRBV28
CASSGRWTGELFF	TRBJ2-2	TRBV27
CSAALDRRAYEQYF	TRBJ2-7	TRBV29-1
CASSVTSGGTYEQYF	TRBJ2-7	TRBV5-4
CASSEYNEESGNTIYF	TRBJ1-3	TRBV10-1
CAWRPPEAGGLGEQYF	TRBJ2-7	TRBV30
CASSSSRLVGGELFF	TRBJ2-2	TRBV7-2
CAIRTGPESPLHF	TRBJ1-6	TRBV2
CASRNPSGWYNEQFF	TRBJ2-1	TRBV27
CASSSGTGGDTQYF	TRBJ2-3	TRBV11-1
CASSPGQGGGANVLTF	TRBJ2-6	TRBV28
CASSWQPGQGGQPQHF	TRBJ1-5	TRBV28
CASSRAGEDYEQYF	TRBJ2-7	TRBV6-5
CASSNRGLWGNTIYF	TRBJ1-3	TRBV28
CATSRDRGGRARNEQFF	TRBJ2-1	TRBV15
CASSSLAGGYNEQFF	TRBJ2-1	TRBV27
CASSGQGAGELFF	TRBJ2-2	TRBV19
CASSERADPSGNTIYF	TRBJ1-3	TRBV6-1
CASRDPVRYTGELFF	TRBJ2-2	TRBV5-1
CASSLGGVAGANVLTF	TRBJ2-6	TRBV5-1
CASSLSSGAYNEQFF	TRBJ2-1	TRBV5-1
CASSITGTGELFF	TRBJ2-2	TRBV5-1
CASSYQTSGSAHEQYF	TRBJ2-7	TRBV6-6
CASSLGTSGGRTQYF	TRBJ2-3	TRBV7-6